This is a list of T cell receptor beta chains from one sample in a study of T cells in Graves' hyperthyroidism and ophthalmopathy. Each CDR3 protein gets one entry after TCRdb re-called the multiplex PCR reads with MiXCR. The sample yields about 700,000 distinct CDR3 sequences, 14% seen once. Material: blood. The origin of the receptors is a young woman with Graves' hyperthyroidism. CDR3s include the opening cysteine and the closing phenylalanine or tryptophan. The order of the fields is V gene, D gene, J gene, clone size, CDR3 DNA, CDR3 protein. D genes are given only for firm matches. Clone size is given for some rows only: seen once, a few or many times, or a class if the clone is expanded.

V gene: TRBV6-1; D gene: TRBD2; J gene: TRBJ2-1; clone size: few; CDR3 DNA: TGTGCCAGCAGTGAAGGGCGACTAGCGAACAATGAGCAGTTCTTC; CDR3 protein: CASSEGRLANNEQFF
V gene: TRBV29-1; D gene: NA; J gene: TRBJ1-1; clone size: many; CDR3 DNA: TGCAGCTCGGGGGGTGAAGCTTTCTTT; CDR3 protein: CSSGGEAFF
V gene: TRBV11-2; D gene: NA; J gene: TRBJ1-3; clone size: many; CDR3 DNA: TGTGCCAGCAGCTCTCCCGGGGCTGGAAACACCATATATTTT; CDR3 protein: CASSSPGAGNTIYF
V gene: TRBV7-2; D gene: TRBD2; J gene: TRBJ2-2; clone size: few; CDR3 DNA: TGTGCCAGCAGCTCCAGACGGGTGACTAGCGGGAGGCCCACCGGGGAGCTGTTTTTT; CDR3 protein: CASSSRRVTSGRPTGELFF
V gene: TRBV7-9; D gene: TRBD2; J gene: TRBJ2-1; clone size: many; CDR3 DNA: TGTGCCAGCACGCTAGCGGGAGACCACAATGAGCAGTTCTTC; CDR3 protein: CASTLAGDHNEQFF
V gene: TRBV6-2/TRBV6-3; D gene: TRBD1; J gene: TRBJ2-7; clone size: few; CDR3 DNA: TGTGCCAGCAGTTATTTGTTTGGGACAGGATCCGAGAGGGCCTACGAGCAGTACTTC; CDR3 protein: CASSYLFGTGSERAYEQYF
V gene: TRBV9; D gene: TRBD1; J gene: TRBJ1-5; clone size: NA; CDR3 DNA: TGTGCCAGCAGCGGGGGACAGCATCAGCCCCAGCATTTT; CDR3 protein: CASSGGQHQPQHF
V gene: TRBV6-1; D gene: TRBD1; J gene: TRBJ1-6; clone size: many; CDR3 DNA: TGTGCCAGCAGGCCAGACCTGGACAGGGGTAATTCACCCCTCCACTTT; CDR3 protein: CASRPDLDRGNSPLHF
V gene: TRBV28; D gene: TRBD2; J gene: TRBJ2-1; clone size: many; CDR3 DNA: TGTGCCACCTCCCCCCTGACTAGCGGGTGGACCTACAATGAGCAGTTCTTC; CDR3 protein: CATSPLTSGWTYNEQFF
V gene: TRBV30; D gene: NA; J gene: TRBJ2-2; clone size: NA; CDR3 DNA: TGTGCCTTGCACCGGCCCTTGAGGGGCCCAGGGGAGCTGTTTTTT; CDR3 protein: CALHRPLRGPGELFF
V gene: TRBV3-1; D gene: NA; J gene: TRBJ2-1; clone size: many; CDR3 DNA: TGTGCCAGCAGCCAAGATCCCGCCGGGGCGGCCCACAATGAGCAGTTCTTC; CDR3 protein: CASSQDPAGAAHNEQFF
V gene: TRBV27; D gene: TRBD1; J gene: TRBJ2-1; clone size: many; CDR3 DNA: TGTGCCGGCAGTAGAACCGGGACAGGGAGGTCCGGGACCAATGAGCAGTTCTTC; CDR3 protein: CAGSRTGTGRSGTNEQFF
V gene: TRBV5-8; D gene: NA; J gene: TRBJ2-5; clone size: NA; CDR3 DNA: TGTGCCAGCAGCTCATCATCAGGACTGGAGACCCAGTACTTC; CDR3 protein: CASSSSSGLETQYF
V gene: TRBV30; D gene: TRBD2; J gene: TRBJ2-7; clone size: NA; CDR3 DNA: TGTGCCTGGAGCGAGGGGACTAGCGGGGTCTACGAGCAGTACTTC; CDR3 protein: CAWSEGTSGVYEQYF
V gene: TRBV7-9; D gene: NA; J gene: TRBJ1-5; clone size: NA; CDR3 DNA: TGTGCCAGCAGTGAACGGGAGACAGGCGATGCTCAGCATTTT; CDR3 protein: CASSERETGDAQHF
V gene: TRBV6-1; D gene: TRBD1; J gene: TRBJ1-3; clone size: NA; CDR3 DNA: TGTGCCAGCAGTGAATGGGACAGGTCCGGGGACACCATATATTTT; CDR3 protein: CASSEWDRSGDTIYF
V gene: TRBV3-1; D gene: NA; J gene: TRBJ2-7; clone size: few; CDR3 DNA: TGTGCCAGCAGCCAACCGGGGGCTGGTAACGAGCAGTACTTC; CDR3 protein: CASSQPGAGNEQYF
V gene: TRBV9; D gene: TRBD1; J gene: TRBJ1-2; clone size: NA; CDR3 DNA: TGTGCCAGCAGCGTAAATCCGGGACAGGGGGGCTATGGCTACACCTTC; CDR3 protein: CASSVNPGQGGYGYTF
V gene: TRBV12-3/TRBV12-4; D gene: TRBD1; J gene: TRBJ2-5; clone size: many; CDR3 DNA: TGTGCCAGCAGTTTAAGGGGGCTTGGGGAGACCCAGTACTTC; CDR3 protein: CASSLRGLGETQYF
V gene: TRBV7-2; D gene: NA; J gene: TRBJ1-5; clone size: many; CDR3 DNA: TGTGCCAGCAGGCGGGGGGGTGGCAATCAGCCCCAGCATTTT; CDR3 protein: CASRRGGGNQPQHF
V gene: TRBV19; D gene: TRBD2; J gene: TRBJ2-1; clone size: NA; CDR3 DNA: TGTGCCAGTAGTACCGGGACTAGCGGGAGCCTTTACAATGAGCAGTTCTTC; CDR3 protein: CASSTGTSGSLYNEQFF
V gene: TRBV11-3; D gene: TRBD1; J gene: TRBJ2-5; clone size: many; CDR3 DNA: TGTGCCAGCAGCCGGGCCCGGATAGGGACAGGCGTTCAAGAGACCCAGTACTTC; CDR3 protein: CASSRARIGTGVQETQYF
V gene: TRBV2; D gene: TRBD1; J gene: TRBJ2-2; clone size: many; CDR3 DNA: TGTGCCAGCAGTGGACAGGGGGCTGGTACCGGGGAGCTGTTTTTT; CDR3 protein: CASSGQGAGTGELFF
V gene: TRBV6-5; D gene: TRBD2; J gene: TRBJ2-1; clone size: few; CDR3 DNA: TGTGCCAGCAGTTACCAAGTAGCGGGAGAGCAGTTCTTC; CDR3 protein: CASSYQVAGEQFF
V gene: TRBV7-3; D gene: NA; J gene: TRBJ1-3; clone size: few; CDR3 DNA: TGTGCCAGCAGCTTAAGGAAGGTCCAGGGAAAAGTCGGGAGAAACACCATATATTTT; CDR3 protein: CASSLRKVQGKVGRNTIYF
V gene: TRBV20-1; D gene: TRBD1; J gene: TRBJ2-3; clone size: NA; CDR3 DNA: TGCAGTGCACTCGACAGGGGAGGTGTCGCAGATACGCAGTATTTT; CDR3 protein: CSALDRGGVADTQYF
V gene: TRBV18; D gene: NA; J gene: TRBJ2-2; clone size: NA; CDR3 DNA: TGTGCCAGCTCACCAGAACTGAAGGGTGGCACCGGGGAGCTGGTTTTT; CDR3 protein: CASSPELKGGTGELVF
V gene: TRBV11-2; D gene: TRBD1; J gene: TRBJ2-1; clone size: many; CDR3 DNA: TGTGCCAGCAGCTTCGCAGGGGGCTCCTACAATGAGCAGTTCTTC; CDR3 protein: CASSFAGGSYNEQFF
V gene: TRBV5-1; D gene: TRBD1; J gene: TRBJ2-3; clone size: many; CDR3 DNA: TGCGCCAGCAGCAAGGGCACCGGGACAGCCTTCACAGATACGCAGTATTTT; CDR3 protein: CASSKGTGTAFTDTQYF
V gene: TRBV11-2; D gene: TRBD2; J gene: TRBJ2-2; clone size: NA; CDR3 DNA: TGTGCCAGCACCCGCCCAGCGGGAGGGCCCTCTACGGGGGAGCTGTTTTTT; CDR3 protein: CASTRPAGGPSTGELFF
V gene: TRBV30; D gene: NA; J gene: TRBJ2-7; clone size: many; CDR3 DNA: TGTGCCTGGAGTGTACCTGGGGTGTTCACCTACGAGCAGTACTTC; CDR3 protein: CAWSVPGVFTYEQYF
V gene: TRBV11-2; D gene: TRBD2; J gene: TRBJ2-3; clone size: many; CDR3 DNA: TGTGCCAGCAGCTTAGTGGCCACTAGCGGGGGGATATACGGGCAGTATTTT; CDR3 protein: CASSLVATSGGIYGQYF
V gene: TRBV4-1; D gene: TRBD1; J gene: TRBJ2-4; clone size: NA; CDR3 DNA: TGCGCCAGCAGCCAGTTACAGGGGGCGCGGGCCAAAAACATTCAGTACTTC; CDR3 protein: CASSQLQGARAKNIQYF
V gene: TRBV6-5; D gene: NA; J gene: TRBJ2-7; clone size: NA; CDR3 DNA: TGTGCCAGCAGTTACTCGGCAGTCAATTACGAGCAGTACTTC; CDR3 protein: CASSYSAVNYEQYF
V gene: TRBV4-1; D gene: NA; J gene: TRBJ1-3; clone size: few; CDR3 DNA: TGCGCCAGCAGCCAGACCCTACCGGGTCTCTCTGGAAACACCATATATTTT; CDR3 protein: CASSQTLPGLSGNTIYF
V gene: TRBV28; D gene: NA; J gene: TRBJ2-1; clone size: many; CDR3 DNA: TGTGCCAGCAGTTTTAGGAACAATGAGCAGTTCTTC; CDR3 protein: CASSFRNNEQFF
V gene: TRBV3-1; D gene: TRBD1; J gene: TRBJ2-7; clone size: many; CDR3 DNA: TGTGCCAGCAGCCAAAGGACAGGTCGCTCCTACGAGCAGTACTTC; CDR3 protein: CASSQRTGRSYEQYF
V gene: TRBV6-2/TRBV6-3; D gene: TRBD2; J gene: TRBJ2-5; clone size: few; CDR3 DNA: TGTGCCAGCAGCCCTTTTAGCGGGAGGGAAGAGACCCAGTACTTC; CDR3 protein: CASSPFSGREETQYF
V gene: TRBV28; D gene: NA; J gene: TRBJ2-7; clone size: few; CDR3 DNA: TGTGCCAGCACCTCGGCTTCCGGGGGCTGGGAGCAGTACTTC; CDR3 protein: CASTSASGGWEQYF
V gene: TRBV12-3/TRBV12-4; D gene: NA; J gene: TRBJ2-7; clone size: many; CDR3 DNA: TGTGCCAGCAGTTTTGGGGGTTCTTTCTACGAGCAGTACTTC; CDR3 protein: CASSFGGSFYEQYF
V gene: TRBV7-9; D gene: TRBD2; J gene: TRBJ2-1; clone size: many; CDR3 DNA: TGTGCCAGCAGTTATCGAGCCGGGACTAGCGGTTACAATGAGCAGTTCTTC; CDR3 protein: CASSYRAGTSGYNEQFF
V gene: TRBV5-1; D gene: NA; J gene: TRBJ1-5; clone size: few; CDR3 DNA: TGCGCCAGCAGCCCCGGACGGGAAAATCAGCCCCAGCATTTT; CDR3 protein: CASSPGRENQPQHF
V gene: TRBV7-9; D gene: TRBD2; J gene: TRBJ2-7; clone size: few; CDR3 DNA: TGTGCCAGCAGCTTAGGGCCTAGCGGGAGAGGGTACGAGCAGTACTTC; CDR3 protein: CASSLGPSGRGYEQYF
V gene: TRBV27; D gene: NA; J gene: TRBJ1-5; clone size: many; CDR3 DNA: TGTGCCAGCAGTTTGTTCCGTGGACAGCGCGGTCAGCCCCAGCATTTT; CDR3 protein: CASSLFRGQRGQPQHF
V gene: TRBV15; D gene: NA; J gene: TRBJ2-7; clone size: NA; CDR3 DNA: TGTGCCACCAGCAGAGGGTCCTCAGGGGGGATCTACGAGCAGTACTTC; CDR3 protein: CATSRGSSGGIYEQYF
V gene: TRBV29-1; D gene: NA; J gene: TRBJ2-1; clone size: few; CDR3 DNA: TGCAGCGTTGCTCGGTCGGCGGAGCACTCCTACAATGAGCAGTTCTTC; CDR3 protein: CSVARSAEHSYNEQFF
V gene: TRBV24-1; D gene: TRBD2; J gene: TRBJ2-1; clone size: NA; CDR3 DNA: TGTGCCACCAGTGATTCCCCTCTAGCGGGAGACGGGAGTGGGCATGAGCAGTTCTTC; CDR3 protein: CATSDSPLAGDGSGHEQFF
V gene: TRBV27; D gene: TRBD1; J gene: TRBJ2-7; clone size: many; CDR3 DNA: TGTGCCAGCAGTCCCCTCTCGGGACAGGGGGCTTACGAGCAGTACTTC; CDR3 protein: CASSPLSGQGAYEQYF
V gene: TRBV6-1; D gene: NA; J gene: TRBJ1-1; clone size: few; CDR3 DNA: TGTGCCAGCAGTCCGCCGGGGCTACTTACTGAAGCTTTCTTT; CDR3 protein: CASSPPGLLTEAFF
V gene: TRBV4-1; D gene: NA; J gene: TRBJ1-1; clone size: few; CDR3 DNA: TGCGCCAGCAGCCCATCCTTGGGGGACGCGAACACTGAAGCTTTCTTT; CDR3 protein: CASSPSLGDANTEAFF